Below, 20 T cell receptor beta chains from the same sample are listed, as sequenced in a study of T cells in women clearing cervical HPV infection. Generated by immunoSEQ multiplex PCR, the TCRdb table keeps only in-frame clones and is missing some. Its listing shows 30,000 to 35,000 clones. Sample: blood buffy coat. Receptors were obtained from a woman aged 18-70 years with a cervical HPV16 infection that either progressed to CIN3+ or cleared (not recorded which).

Notes on this clone: From the germline J gene comes the end of the CDR3, since the read stops 3 residues before it. The rearrangement joins TRBV23-1 to TRBJ1-6; no definite D call. TRBV23-1 carries the ORF label, with uncertain function. This CDR3 has 14 residues. Trimming took 6 bases from V and 11 from J, leaving 17 bases between them. The CDR3 protein is CASRESGRLTPLHF. Incomplete CDR3 DNA: TGCGCCAGCAGAGAGAGTGGCAGGCTTACACCC.

The CDR3 bases that were read are TGTGCCAGCAGCCCCCGGACAGGGAACTATGGT. It translates to CASSPRTGNYG. The entire CDR3 is CASSPRTGNYGQYF. The chain employs TRBV7-2 and TRBJ2-4; TRBD1 agrees at 8 bases. Read data end 3 residues before the CDR3 end; the end is taken from the germline J gene. CDR1 is SGHTA, CDR2 FQGNSA, per germline. The CDR3 extends over 14 amino acids.

Remarks on this clone: The observed sequence ends 3 residues before the CDR3 terminus, with the missing tail filled in from the germline J gene. The V and J genes are TRBV15 and TRBJ2-2; TRBD1 might be the D (5 bases). V was shortened by 3 bases and J by 7 bases, with 9 bases between the two germline ends. The length of the CDR3 is 13 residues. The germline CDR1 and CDR2 sequences are LNHNV and YYDKDF (reference sequence). The CDR3 bases that were read are TGTGCCACCAGCAGCAGGGTTGACGGGGAG. It translates to CATSSRVDGE. The entire CDR3 protein reads CATSSRVDGELFF.

Regarding this clone: The read terminates 3 residues before the CDR3 end, so the remaining end is supplied by the germline J gene. The chain is built from TRBV20-1 and TRBJ2-1, with TRBD2 matching 13 bases. The trim removed 6 bases at V and 3 bases at J, leaving 2 bases unmatched. The CDR3 contains 14 residues. In germline, CDR1 is DFQATT, CDR2 SNEGSKA (reference sequence). The part of the CDR3 DNA that was read is TGCAGTGCGGGACTAGCGGGGATCTACAATGAG. Translated, it gives CSAGLAGIYNE. The whole CDR3 sequence is CSAGLAGIYNEQFF.

Regarding this clone: Coverage ceases 3 residues before the CDR3 finishes, and the germline J gene fills in the end. The genes are TRBV7-6 and TRBJ2-5, with 10 bases that match TRBD2. Germline values: CDR1 SGHVS, CDR2 FNYEAQ. V lost 4 bases to trimming and J lost 5 bases; unmatched junction nucleotides: 4. This CDR3 is 14 amino acids long. The sequenced part of the CDR3 DNA is TGTGCCAGCAGCTCCTATAGCGGGAGGGAGACC. It codes for CASSSYSGRET. The CDR3 as a whole reads CASSSYSGRETQYF.

On this clone: The read ends 3 residues before the CDR3 terminus; that terminus is restored from the germline J gene. Other DNA sequences in this specimen translate into the identical CDR3. The chain combines TRBV19 with TRBJ1-2; 8 bases align to TRBD1. Trimming removed 4 bases from V and 3 bases from J; junction bases left unmatched: 13. The CDR3 is made up of 17 amino acids. Germline CDR1 LNHDA, CDR2 SQIVND (reference sequence). The CDR3 loop reads CASSTSGTGPGYYGYTF. The DNA read from the CDR3 is TGTGCCAGTAGTACATCCGGGACAGGCCCAGGGTACTATGGC.

A remark on this clone: The sequenced fragment ends 3 residues before the CDR3 boundary, so the rest is inferred from the germline J gene. V usage is TRBV18 and J usage is TRBJ2-4; D perhaps matches TRBD2 (6 bases). Germline V gives CDR1 KGHSH, CDR2 LQKENI. There are 17 residues in the CDR3. CDR3 protein: CASSPDFTLYGGRGQYF. The part of the CDR3 DNA that was read is TGTGCCAGCTCACCCGATTTTACGTTGTACGGGGGTCGTGGT.

To note about this clone: The read ends 3 residues early relative to the CDR3; the germline J gene fills the gap. This rearrangement joins TRBV7-2 to TRBJ1-5; D remains ambiguous. The germline V gene has CDR1 SGHTA and CDR2 FQGNSA. CDR3 length: 14 residues. Trimming cost V 6 bases and J 3 bases, with 12 bases left between them. CDR3 sequence: CASSSALPNQPQHF. Partial CDR3 DNA: TGTGCCAGCAGTTCAGCGTTACCCAATCAGCCC.

This clone is deemed medium-sized by its frequency. The CDR3 is cut off 3 residues early in the read; its end comes from the germline J gene. The chain uses TRBV18 and TRBJ2-2, with 7 bases lining up with TRBD1. The length of the CDR3 is 15 residues. J lost 1 base, V lost 2 bases, and 1 base had no gene match. Germline CDR1 is KGHSH and CDR2 is LQKENI. The CDR3 protein is CASSPGTVNTGELFF. CDR3 bases read: TGTGCCAGCTCACCAGGGACAGTGAACACCGGGGAG.

CDR3 protein: CASRGPGQKNYGYTF. The sequenced part of the CDR3 DNA is TGTGCCAGCAGGGGGCCGGGACAGAAGAACTATGGC. This sequence joins TRBV6-2 or TRBV6-3 and TRBJ1-2; 7 bases map to TRBD1. The read falls 3 residues short of the CDR3 end, and the missing part is taken from the germline J gene. J lost 2 bases, V lost 6 bases, and 9 bases had no gene match. CDR3 size: 15 residues. Germline values: CDR1 MNHEY, CDR2 SVGEGT.

On this clone: Read data end 3 residues before the CDR3 end; the end is taken from the germline J gene. The chain recombines TRBV18 with TRBJ2-7; possibly TRBD1 or TRBD2 for D (5 bases each). Germline CDR1 reads KGHSH; CDR2 reads LQKENI. The V end was cut by 0 bases, the J end by 5 bases, with 11 bases between. This CDR3 contains 14 residues. The CDR3 sequence is CASSPPEGPHEQYF. CDR3 bases read: TGTGCCAGCTCACCACCAGAGGGGCCCCACGAG.

Regarding this clone: The observed sequence ends 3 residues before the CDR3 terminus, with the missing tail filled in from the germline J gene. The chain links TRBV12-5 to TRBJ2-7; D may be TRBD2 (7 bases). V dropped 5 bases and J dropped 2 bases, with 19 bases sitting between them. Germline values: CDR1 LGHNT, CDR2 FRNRAP. The CDR3 is 16 amino acids. Incomplete CDR3 DNA: TGTGCTAGTGGTACCACCCCCGGGGGGCAGGCCTACGAG. This translates into CASGTTPGGQAYE. In full, the CDR3 is CASGTTPGGQAYEQYF.

Remarks on this clone: The missing CDR3 end, 3 residues past where the read stops, is filled in from the germline J gene. The chain recombines TRBV13 with TRBJ2-3; 7 bases line up with TRBD1. Germline V gene lookup returns CDR1 PRHDT and CDR2 FYEKMQ (reference sequence). This CDR3 is built from 20 residues. CDR3 sequence reads: CASSSGLGTEHYGRQETQYF. The CDR3 DNA, read in part, is TGTGCCAGCAGCTCTGGGCTGGGGACAGAGCATTACGGACGGCAAGAGACG. Looking up the rest from reference TRBV13 and TRBJ2-3 gives the full variable domain: AAGVIQSPRHLIKEKRETATLKCYPIPRHDTVYWYQQGPGQDPQFLISFYEKMQSDKGSIPDRFSAQQFSDYHSELNMSSLELGDSALYFCASSSGLGTEHYGRQETQYFGPGTRLTVL.

About this clone: The CDR3 goes on 3 residues after the read ends, and that part is filled in from the germline J gene. The chain uses TRBV6-2 or TRBV6-3 and TRBJ2-7; D ambiguous. The CDR3 spans 11 residues. Germline V gene sequence: CDR1 MNHEY, CDR2 SVGEGT. V dropped 5 bases and J dropped 4 bases, with 6 bases sitting between them. CDR3 bases read: TGTGCCAGCAGTCACACATACGAG. This gives the protein CASSHTYE. Given in full, the CDR3 is CASSHTYEQYF.

Details on this clone: The sequenced fragment ends 3 residues before the CDR3 boundary, so the rest is inferred from the germline J gene. This rearrangement joins TRBV7-3 to TRBJ1-1; D call uncertain. The germline V gene encodes CDR1 SGHTA and CDR2 FQGTGA. This CDR3 region has 14 residues. The ends were cut back, 3 bases at V and 1 base at J, with 9 bases in the middle. CDR3 DNA, as far as it was read: TGTGCCAGCAGCTTCAGTCTTGGGAACACTGAA. This sequence encodes CASSFSLGNTE. The full CDR3 is CASSFSLGNTEAFF.

About this clone itself: Coverage ceases 3 residues before the CDR3 finishes, and the germline J gene fills in the end. This sequence joins TRBV20-1 and TRBJ2-3; the match to TRBD2 covers 10 bases. The germline V gene has CDR1 DFQATT and CDR2 SNEGSKA (reference sequence). The CDR3 runs 15 residues. CDR3 bases read: TGCAGTGCGGGGCTGGCTAGCGGGGGCCAAGAGACG. Translating it yields CSAGLASGGQET. The full CDR3 sequence reads CSAGLASGGQETQYF.

Considering frequency, this clone is medium-sized. The read comes to an end 3 residues before the CDR3 does, leaving the germline J gene to fill in the end. The chain joins TRBV6-2 or TRBV6-3 to TRBJ2-3, with 7 nucleotides matching TRBD1. CDR1 is MNHEY and CDR2 is SVGEGT in the germline V gene. The CDR3 runs 13 residues. V lost 5 bases, J lost 7 bases, and 6 bases stayed unmatched. CDR3 residues: CASSPQGLHTQYF. The DNA read from the CDR3 is TGTGCCAGCAGTCCACAGGGGTTGCATACG.

A note on this clone: Read sequence stops 3 residues before the CDR3 end, and the germline J gene provides the missing end. The chain recombines TRBV4-2 with TRBJ2-2; D gene uncertain. V lost 0 bases and J 2 bases, leaving 7 bases between the germline ends. Germline CDR1 and CDR2: LGHNA and YNFKEQ. The length of the CDR3 is 15 residues. The CDR3 loop is CASSQDIVNTGELFF. Incomplete CDR3 DNA: TGTGCCAGCAGCCAAGATATCGTTAACACCGGGGAG.

Points on this clone: Read sequence stops 3 residues before the CDR3 end, and the germline J gene provides the missing end. V and J are TRBV20-1 and TRBJ1-1, with D perhaps matching TRBD1 (5 bases). Looked up from germline, CDR1 is DFQATT and CDR2 is SNEGSKA (reference sequence). The CDR3 contains 14 residues. The CDR3 reads CSARDSGREKRAFF. CDR3 DNA, as far as it was read: TGCAGTGCTAGAGATTCGGGCAGGGAGAAAAGA.

CDR3 in amino acids: CAASAGGTGELFF. The sequenced CDR3 bases are TGTGCCGCCTCGGCGGGAGGCACCGGGGAG. This rearrangement joins TRBV6-2 or TRBV6-3 to TRBJ2-2; 8 positions match TRBD2. The CDR3 end is not reached by the read, which stops 3 residues before it; the germline J gene fills it in. CDR3 length: 13 amino acids. Germline V gene lookup returns CDR1 MNHEY and CDR2 SVGEGT. The junction had 6 bases not matched to a gene; V was cut back by 11 bases and J by 4 bases.